This T cell receptor beta chain came from a study of OX40 agonist ivuxolimab in advanced cancers. This CDR3 has 12 amino acids. Germline CDR1 is SGDLS and CDR2 is YYNGEE. Trimming took off 0 bases at V and 7 bases at J, with 7 bases between the two ends. This clone was recorded a few times. Profiling relied on immunoSEQ multiplex PCR, and the TCRdb table lists in-frame clones only, not all of them. The data contain 80,000 to 100,000 clones, 85% to 90% of them singletons. The V gene is TRBV9, the J gene TRBJ1-1; D might be TRBD1 (5 bases). This clonotype was sampled from an adult with an advanced solid tumor such as melanoma, head and neck, liver or kidney cancer. The sequenced sample was CD4+ or CD8+ T cells sorted from blood, obtained in a trial of the OX40 agonist ivuxolimab. CDR3 in amino acids: CASSVGRGEAFF. The DNA for the CDR3 is TGTGCCAGCAGCGTAGGAAGGGGTGAAGCTTTCTTT.